This T cell receptor (beta chain) derives from a study of T cells in localized non-small cell lung cancer. This clone appeared a few times. Its specificity is unknown. Per the germline V gene, CDR1 is SGHRS and CDR2 is YFSETQ. V shed 3 bases, J shed 5 bases, and the junction held 3 bases outside the gene matches. There are 13 residues in the CDR3. Broader study findings: Higher blood T cell density tracked longer overall survival. Adjacent lung had a median roughly 53 of the 100 largest tumor clones. Clonality peaked in uninvolved adjacent lung rather than tumor. Sequence data derive from only one tumor region, so heterogeneity remains possible.

TCRdb's copy holds only in-frame clones and misses some; the assay was immunoSEQ multiplex PCR. Of roughly 16,000 clones in the sample, approximately 85% were seen once. This TCR derives from a woman aged 40-69 years with stage I lung adenocarcinoma. The material sequenced was peripheral blood, taken before any cancer treatment. This rearrangement joins TRBV5-1 to TRBJ2-5; TRBD2 aligns across 8 bases. The CDR3 reads CASSSGGLETQYF. In DNA, the CDR3 is TGCGCCAGCAGCTCGGGAGGGTTGGAGACCCAGTACTTC.